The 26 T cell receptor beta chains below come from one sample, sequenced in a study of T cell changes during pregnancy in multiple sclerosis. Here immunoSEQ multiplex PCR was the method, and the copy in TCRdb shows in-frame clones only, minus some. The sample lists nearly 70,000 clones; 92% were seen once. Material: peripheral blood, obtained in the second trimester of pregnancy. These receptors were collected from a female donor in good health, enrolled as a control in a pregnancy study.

Here the CDR3 reads CASSAFAGGPDTQYF. Written as DNA, the CDR3 is TGTGCCAGCAGTGCATTCGCGGGGGGGCCAGATACGCAGTATTTT. V gene TRBV6-1 combines with J gene TRBJ2-3, with 9 bases fitting TRBD2. Germline trimming cut 4 bases from V and 4 bases from J; bases unmatched to any gene: 6. The CDR3 totals 15 residues. Germline V gene lookup returns CDR1 MNHNS and CDR2 SASEGT.

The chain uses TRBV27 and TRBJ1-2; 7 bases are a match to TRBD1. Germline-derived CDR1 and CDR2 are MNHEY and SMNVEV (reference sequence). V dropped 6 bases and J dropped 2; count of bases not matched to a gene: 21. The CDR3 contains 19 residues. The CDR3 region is CASSLLLRGPPQSNYGYTF. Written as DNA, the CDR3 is TGTGCCAGCAGCCTTCTTTTGAGGGGGCCCCCCCAATCGAACTATGGCTACACCTTC.

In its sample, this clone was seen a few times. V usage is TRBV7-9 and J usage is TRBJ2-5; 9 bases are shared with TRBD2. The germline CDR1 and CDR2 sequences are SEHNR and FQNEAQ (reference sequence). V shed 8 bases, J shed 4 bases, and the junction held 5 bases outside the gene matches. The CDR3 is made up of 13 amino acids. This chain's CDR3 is CASGTSITETQYF. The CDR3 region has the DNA TGTGCCAGCGGGACTAGCATAACAGAGACCCAGTACTTC.

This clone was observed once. The CDR3 DNA reads TGTGCCAGCAGTGAGAGGTTTGGGGGGGATAGCACAGATACGCAGTATTTT. This gives the protein CASSERFGGDSTDTQYF. This chain connects TRBV6-1 to TRBJ2-3; the match to TRBD2 covers 7 bases. CDR3 length equals 17 residues. V shed 3 bases, J shed 0 bases, and the junction held 9 bases outside the gene matches. The germline V gene encodes CDR1 MNHNS and CDR2 SASEGT.

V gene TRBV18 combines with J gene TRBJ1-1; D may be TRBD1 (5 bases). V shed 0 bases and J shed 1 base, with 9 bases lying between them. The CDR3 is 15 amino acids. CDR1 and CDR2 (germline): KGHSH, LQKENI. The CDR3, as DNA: TGTGCCAGCTCACCACCAAGGGGCGCGAACACTGAAGCTTTCTTT. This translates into CASSPPRGANTEAFF.

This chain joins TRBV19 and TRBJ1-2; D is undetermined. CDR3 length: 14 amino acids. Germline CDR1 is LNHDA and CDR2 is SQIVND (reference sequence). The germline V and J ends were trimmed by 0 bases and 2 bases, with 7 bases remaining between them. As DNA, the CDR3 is TGTGCCAGTAGTATAGATGCGGAAAACTATGGCTACACCTTC. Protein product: CASSIDAENYGYTF.

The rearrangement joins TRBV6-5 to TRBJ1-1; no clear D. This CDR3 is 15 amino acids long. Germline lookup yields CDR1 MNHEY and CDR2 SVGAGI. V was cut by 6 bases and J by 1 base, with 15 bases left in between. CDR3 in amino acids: CASSRSGTANTEAFF. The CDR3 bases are TGTGCCAGCAGCCGCTCCGGTACAGCGAACACTGAAGCTTTCTTT.

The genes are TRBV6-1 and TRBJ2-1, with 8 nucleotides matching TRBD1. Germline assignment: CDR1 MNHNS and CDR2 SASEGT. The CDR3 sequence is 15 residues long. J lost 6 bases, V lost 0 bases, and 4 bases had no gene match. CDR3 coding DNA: TGTGCCAGCAGTGAAGCTACGACAGGGGTCAATGAGCAGTTCTTC. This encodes CASSEATTGVNEQFF.

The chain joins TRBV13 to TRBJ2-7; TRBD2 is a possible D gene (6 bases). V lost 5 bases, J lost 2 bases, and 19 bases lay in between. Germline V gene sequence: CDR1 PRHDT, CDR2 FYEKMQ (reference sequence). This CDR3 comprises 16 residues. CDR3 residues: CASSARVSGEAYEQYF. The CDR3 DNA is TGTGCCAGCAGCGCCCGTGTTAGCGGAGAAGCCTACGAGCAGTACTTC. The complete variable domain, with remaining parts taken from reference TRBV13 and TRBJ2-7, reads AAGVIQSPRHLIKEKRETATLKCYPIPRHDTVYWYQQGPGQDPQFLISFYEKMQSDKGSIPDRFSAQQFSDYHSELNMSSLELGDSALYFCASSARVSGEAYEQYFGPGTRLTVT.

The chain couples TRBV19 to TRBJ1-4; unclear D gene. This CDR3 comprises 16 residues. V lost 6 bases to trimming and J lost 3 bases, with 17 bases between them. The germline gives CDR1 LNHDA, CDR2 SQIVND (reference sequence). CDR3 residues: CASRRLSSGANEKLFF. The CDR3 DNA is TGTGCCAGTAGACGCCTTTCATCCGGAGCTAATGAAAAACTGTTTTTT.

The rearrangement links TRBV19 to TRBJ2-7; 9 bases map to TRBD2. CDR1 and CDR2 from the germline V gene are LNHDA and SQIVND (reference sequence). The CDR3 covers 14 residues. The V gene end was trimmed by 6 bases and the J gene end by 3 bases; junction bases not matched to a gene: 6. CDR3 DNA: TGTGCCAGTAGATTAGCGGGGGCTTACTACGAGCAGTACTTC. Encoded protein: CASRLAGAYYEQYF.

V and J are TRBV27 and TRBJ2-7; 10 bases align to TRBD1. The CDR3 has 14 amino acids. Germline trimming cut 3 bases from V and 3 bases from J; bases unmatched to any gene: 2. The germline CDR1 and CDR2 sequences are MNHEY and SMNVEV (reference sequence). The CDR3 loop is CASSFRDRGYEQYF. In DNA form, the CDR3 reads TGTGCCAGCAGTTTCCGGGACAGGGGCTACGAGCAGTACTTC.

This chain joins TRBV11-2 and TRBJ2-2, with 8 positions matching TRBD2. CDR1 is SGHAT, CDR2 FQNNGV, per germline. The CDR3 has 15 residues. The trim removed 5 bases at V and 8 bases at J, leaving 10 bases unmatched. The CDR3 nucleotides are TGTGCCAGCAGCCCACGACTAGCGAAAAAGGGGGAGCTGTTTTTT. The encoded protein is CASSPRLAKKGELFF.

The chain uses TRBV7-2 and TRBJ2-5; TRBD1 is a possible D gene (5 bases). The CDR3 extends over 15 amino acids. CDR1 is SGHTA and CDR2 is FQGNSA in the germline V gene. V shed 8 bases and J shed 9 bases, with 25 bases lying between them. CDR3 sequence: CASSILGQNVESQYF. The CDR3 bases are TGTGCCAGCTCGATATTGGGGCAAAATGTTGAGTCCCAGTACTTC.

The CDR3 is CASSLTGADGYTF. Written as DNA, the CDR3 is TGCGCCAGCAGTTTGACAGGGGCAGATGGCTACACCTTC. The rearrangement links TRBV5-1 to TRBJ1-2; 8 bases align to TRBD1. Per the germline V gene, CDR1 is SGHRS and CDR2 is YFSETQ. V was clipped by 5 bases and J by 6 bases; unmatched bases: 6. The CDR3 sequence is 13 residues long.

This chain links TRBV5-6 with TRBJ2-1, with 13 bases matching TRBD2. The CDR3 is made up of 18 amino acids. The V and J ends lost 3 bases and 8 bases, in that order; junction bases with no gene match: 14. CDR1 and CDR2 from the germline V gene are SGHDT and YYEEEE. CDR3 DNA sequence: TGTGCCAGCAGCTCCCAACTAGCGGGAGGGCCCTGGGACGATGAGCAGTTCTTC. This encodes CASSSQLAGGPWDDEQFF.

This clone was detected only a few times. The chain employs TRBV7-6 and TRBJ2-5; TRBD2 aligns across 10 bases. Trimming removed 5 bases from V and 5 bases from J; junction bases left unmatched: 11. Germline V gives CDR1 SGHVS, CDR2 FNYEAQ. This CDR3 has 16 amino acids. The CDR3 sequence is CASSRTTSGARETQYF. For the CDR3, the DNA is TGTGCCAGCAGCCGTACAACTAGCGGGGCCCGTGAGACCCAGTACTTC.

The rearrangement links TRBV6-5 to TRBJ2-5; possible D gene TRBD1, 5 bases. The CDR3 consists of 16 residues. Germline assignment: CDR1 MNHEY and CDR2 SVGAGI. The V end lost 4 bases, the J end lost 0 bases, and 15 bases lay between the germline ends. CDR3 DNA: TGTGCCAGCAGTTCTACAGGATCTGGGTACCAAGAGACCCAGTACTTC. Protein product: CASSSTGSGYQETQYF.

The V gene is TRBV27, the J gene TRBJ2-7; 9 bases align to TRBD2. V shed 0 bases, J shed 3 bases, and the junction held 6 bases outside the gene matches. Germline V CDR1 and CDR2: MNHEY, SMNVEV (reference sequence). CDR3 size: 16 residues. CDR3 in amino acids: CASSLSSGSGSYEQYF. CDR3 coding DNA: TGTGCCAGCAGTTTATCTAGCGGGAGTGGTAGCTACGAGCAGTACTTC.

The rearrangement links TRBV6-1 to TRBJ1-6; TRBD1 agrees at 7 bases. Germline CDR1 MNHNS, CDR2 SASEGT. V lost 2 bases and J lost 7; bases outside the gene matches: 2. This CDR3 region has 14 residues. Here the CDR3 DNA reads TGTGCCAGCAGTGAACAGGGGGAGAATTCACCCCTCCACTTT. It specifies CASSEQGENSPLHF.

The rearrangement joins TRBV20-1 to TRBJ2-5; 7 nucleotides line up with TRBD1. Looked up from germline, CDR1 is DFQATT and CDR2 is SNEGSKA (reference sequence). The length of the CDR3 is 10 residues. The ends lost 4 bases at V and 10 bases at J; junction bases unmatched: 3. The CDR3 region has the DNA TGCAGTGCTACAGGGGGAGACCAGTACTTC. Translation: CSATGGDQYF.

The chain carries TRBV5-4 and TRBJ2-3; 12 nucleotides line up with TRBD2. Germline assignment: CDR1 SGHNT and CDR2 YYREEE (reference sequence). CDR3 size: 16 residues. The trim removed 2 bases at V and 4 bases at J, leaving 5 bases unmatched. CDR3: CASSFGLAGRADTQYF. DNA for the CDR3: TGTGCCAGCAGCTTTGGACTAGCGGGAAGGGCAGATACGCAGTATTTT.

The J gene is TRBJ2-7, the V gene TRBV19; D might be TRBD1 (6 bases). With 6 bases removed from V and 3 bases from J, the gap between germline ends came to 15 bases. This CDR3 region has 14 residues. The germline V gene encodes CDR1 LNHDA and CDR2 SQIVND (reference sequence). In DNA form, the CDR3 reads TGTGCCAGTAGCCCACTCCTGGACAGCTACGAGCAGTACTTC. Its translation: CASSPLLDSYEQYF.

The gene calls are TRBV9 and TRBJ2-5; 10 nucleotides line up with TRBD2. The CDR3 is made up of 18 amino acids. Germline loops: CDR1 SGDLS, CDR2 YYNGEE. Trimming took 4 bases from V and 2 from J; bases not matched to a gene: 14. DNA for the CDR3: TGTGCCAGCAGCACGCGCCCCAGCGGGAGGGCAGGTCAAGAGACCCAGTACTTC. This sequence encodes CASSTRPSGRAGQETQYF. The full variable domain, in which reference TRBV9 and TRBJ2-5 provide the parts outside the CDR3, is DSGVTQTPKHLITATGQRVTLRCSPRSGDLSVYWYQQSLDQGLQFLIQYYNGEERAKGNILERFSAQQFPDLHSELNLSSLELGDSALYFCASSTRPSGRAGQETQYFGPGTRLLVL.

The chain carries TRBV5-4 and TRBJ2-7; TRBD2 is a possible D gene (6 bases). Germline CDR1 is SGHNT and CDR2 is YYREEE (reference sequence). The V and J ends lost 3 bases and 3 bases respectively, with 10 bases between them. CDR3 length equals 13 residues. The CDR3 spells CASSSGLNYEQYF. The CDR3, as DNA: TGTGCCAGCAGCTCGGGACTTAACTACGAGCAGTACTTC.

In DNA, the CDR3 is TGTGCCAGCAGCCCAACTTTCACTAACACCGGGGAGCTGTTTTTT. This codes for CASSPTFTNTGELFF. The chain employs TRBV5-4 and TRBJ2-2, with D unresolved. This CDR3 has 15 amino acids. The V gene lost 4 bases and the J gene lost 2 bases, with 12 bases spanning the gap. Germline CDR1 is SGHNT and CDR2 is YYREEE (reference sequence).